The T cell receptor (beta chain) under discussion was sequenced for a study of long-term antiretroviral therapy in people with HIV (dated by TCRdb to between 2020 and 2023). Context from the whole study: Collection of the earliest samples took place about a decade ahead of the 2015 WHO recommendation for immediate ART, at a time when ART was typically delayed until CD4 counts fell. This retrospective serial study examined whether starting ART and sustained HIV suppression were associated with changes in the composition and diversity of the TRB repertoire in peripheral blood. From some 27 adults with confirmed HIV infection, the cohort provided 192 cryopreserved PBMC samples, gathered serially across a mean of about 6 years (range 1-12). Of the roughly 30 participants with HIV, approximately twelve were female. No cross-contamination during QIAcube processing was shown when test extractions of a monoclonal T-cell line were performed alongside approximately 32 polyclonal samples. The paper as a whole reports these results and caveats: Starting ART was linked to a significant rise in TRB diversity, yet even after long-term ART the diversity remained significantly lower than in transplant donor controls. Because pre-ART samples had limited cell numbers, unsorted PBMC were profiled rather than sorted CD4+ and CD8+ T cells. Compared with controls, HIV repertoires had narrower CDR3 length ranges, and the network structure pointed to an antigen-experienced repertoire that shifted only slightly toward naive after ART. The samples span the years 2004 to 2017, and the ART regimens used may be less effective than current regimens. No data were available on ART adherence, viral resistance or therapy changes, limiting inferences about post-ART repertoire changes. Limited PBMC availability meant only the TCR beta chain was sequenced, without alpha chain pairing. Expanded TRB clones identified before ART initiation dominated the repertoire at all time points, although this dominance fluctuated and declined in many PLHIV after ART.

The immunoSEQ hsTCRB v3.0 assay was used at survey level resolution to sequence the TRB variable region. TRB sequencing targeted a depth of about 35,000-55,000 T-cell genomes per sample. An Illumina MiSeq with a v3 150-cycle kit was used to sequence the pooled TRB libraries. Per the source publication's procedure: Repertoire analysis was performed in R inside a reproducible Nextflow workflow that covered QC, data transformation and analysis. Custom analyses were implemented in LymphoSeq2, an R package for AIRR-Seq data exploration. Four samples yielding fewer than 5000 total TRB sequences were excluded, leaving roughly 200 analyzed HIV repertoires. Among the 170 to 200 retained HIV repertoires, about 60 were collected before ART initiation and about 130 were collected after ART initiation. Each repertoire was downsampled to 5000 TRB nucleotide sequences, and summary statistics were averaged across 100 downsampling iterations. TRB sequences were retained for analysis only if CDR3 regions of at least seven amino acids were present. Diversity was measured with a Shannon entropy-derived clonality score and the Gini coefficient. In repertoire networks, the top 5000 CDR3 amino acid sequences were linked whenever an edit distance of one separated two sequences. For TRB CDR3 amino acid sequences, GLIPH2 was used to predict antigen specificity groups and MHC restriction. To flag known CMV, EBV, HIV or tissue antigen associations, CDR3 amino acid sequences were matched against VDJdb and McPAS-TCR. Pre-ART, post-ART and control groups were compared with Wilcoxon signed-rank tests and Holm-Bonferroni correction. Entries here come from immuneACCESS through TCRdb and include only in-frame sequences with V and J called. Some clones fail to appear in such tables; in the studies checked, an unresolved V gene covers under half of the shortfall, and the cause of the remainder is unknown. Clone size and V and J calls were adopted from that table, with D and trimming inferred from the DNA. The sample contains roughly 30,000 clones, 90% to 95% of them found a single time. The ten largest clones add up to 4.2% of the sample.

At the junction V is shortened by 0 bases and J by 3 bases; bases outside the gene matches: 10. CDR1 is given as LGHNA and CDR2 as YSLEER, both from the germline V gene. The CDR3 runs 19 amino acids, cysteine and phenylalanine included. Only the CDR3 region is kept as DNA, spanning 57 bases read in frame from base 1. Participants were included only if at least one PBMC sample before ART initiation and at least two post-ART samples were available. Every participant with HIV received treatment in the United States of America. Before DNA extraction, cryopreserved samples of 1-10 million PBMC were thawed and washed. At the time of the earliest PBMC sample, participants with HIV were aged between 23 and 54 years. Per participant, PBMC samples came from 1-4 timepoints prior to ART initiation and 2-8 timepoints following ART initiation, for a median of 7 samples. Serial HIV viral load, CD4+ T-cell count, ART history and demographic data were obtained for every participant. Using a Qiagen kit on a QIAcube, genomic DNA was extracted from unsorted PBMC, with samples processed in batches of 12.

Comments on this clone: It lacks a known antigen. Base-call qualities are not available, and no considerably larger clone is one nucleotide away.

The material was unsorted PBMCs, obtained 3.1 years after starting antiretroviral therapy. The clonotype originates from a man between 18 and 35 years old with HIV. The sequence links TRBV4-3 to TRBJ2-5; TRBD2 aligns with 13 central bases. The CDR3 here reads CASSQDRLLAGGPKETQYF. The nucleotide sequence reads TGCGCCAGCAGCCAAGATCGGCTACTAGCGGGGGGGCCTAAAGAGACCCAGTACTTC.